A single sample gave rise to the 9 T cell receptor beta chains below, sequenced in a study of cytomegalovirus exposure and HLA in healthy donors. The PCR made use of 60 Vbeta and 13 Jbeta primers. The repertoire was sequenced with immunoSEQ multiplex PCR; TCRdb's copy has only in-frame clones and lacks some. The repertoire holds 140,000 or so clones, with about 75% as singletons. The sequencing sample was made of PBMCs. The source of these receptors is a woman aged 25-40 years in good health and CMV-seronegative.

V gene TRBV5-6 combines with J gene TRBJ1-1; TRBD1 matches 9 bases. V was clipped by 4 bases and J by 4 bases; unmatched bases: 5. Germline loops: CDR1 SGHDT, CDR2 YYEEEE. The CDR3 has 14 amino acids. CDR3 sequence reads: CASSVGTGTTEAFF. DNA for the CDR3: TGTGCCAGCAGCGTGGGGACAGGGACCACTGAAGCTTTCTTT.

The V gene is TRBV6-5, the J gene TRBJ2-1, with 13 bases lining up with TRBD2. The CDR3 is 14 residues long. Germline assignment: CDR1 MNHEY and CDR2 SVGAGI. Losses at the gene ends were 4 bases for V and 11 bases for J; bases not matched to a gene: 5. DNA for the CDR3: TGTGCCAGCAGTTCCCCGGGACTAGCGGGGCAGCAGTTCTTC. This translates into CASSSPGLAGQQFF.

In DNA, the CDR3 is TGTGCCACCAAATCATCGACAGGGTTCTACGAGCAGTACTTC. Its translation: CATKSSTGFYEQYF. The J gene is TRBJ2-7, the V gene TRBV19, with 7 bases matching TRBD1. This CDR3 has 14 residues. With V trimmed by 10 bases and J by 3 bases, 12 bases remained unmatched. Germline CDR1 reads LNHDA; CDR2 reads SQIVND (reference sequence).

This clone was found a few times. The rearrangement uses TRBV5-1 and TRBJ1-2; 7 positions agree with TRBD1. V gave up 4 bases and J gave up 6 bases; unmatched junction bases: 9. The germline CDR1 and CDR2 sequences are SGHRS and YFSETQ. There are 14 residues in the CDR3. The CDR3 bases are TGCGCCAGCAGCCTTACAGGGGTTCTGAATGGCTACACCTTC. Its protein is CASSLTGVLNGYTF.

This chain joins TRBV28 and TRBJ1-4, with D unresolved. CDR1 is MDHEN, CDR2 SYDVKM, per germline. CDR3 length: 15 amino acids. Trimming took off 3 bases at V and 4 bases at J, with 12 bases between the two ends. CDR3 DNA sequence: TGTGCCAGCAGTTTTTGGGCAGGCGATAATGAAAAACTGTTTTTT. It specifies CASSFWAGDNEKLFF.

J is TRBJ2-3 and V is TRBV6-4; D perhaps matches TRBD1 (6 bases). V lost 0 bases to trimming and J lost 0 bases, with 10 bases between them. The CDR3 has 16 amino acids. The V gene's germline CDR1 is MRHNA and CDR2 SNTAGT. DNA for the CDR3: TGTGCCAGCAGTGACTCCCCGGACAGTAGCACAGATACGCAGTATTTT. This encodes CASSDSPDSSTDTQYF.

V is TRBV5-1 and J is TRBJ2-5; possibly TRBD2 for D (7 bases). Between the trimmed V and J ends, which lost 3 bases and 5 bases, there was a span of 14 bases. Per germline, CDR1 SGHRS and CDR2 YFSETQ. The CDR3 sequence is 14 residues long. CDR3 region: CASSSGGPSETQYF. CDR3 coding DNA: TGCGCCAGCAGCTCCGGGGGGCCGTCGGAGACCCAGTACTTC.

This CDR3 reads CASGLVRPPRQESSYEQYF. The CDR3 coding sequence is TGTGCTAGTGGTTTGGTACGCCCCCCTAGACAGGAGAGCTCCTACGAGCAGTACTTC. V usage is TRBV12-5 and J usage is TRBJ2-7, with D maybe TRBD1 (6 bases). Germline CDR1 LGHNT, CDR2 FRNRAP. The V end lost 0 bases, the J end lost 0 bases, and 21 bases lay between the germline ends. The CDR3 extends over 19 amino acids.

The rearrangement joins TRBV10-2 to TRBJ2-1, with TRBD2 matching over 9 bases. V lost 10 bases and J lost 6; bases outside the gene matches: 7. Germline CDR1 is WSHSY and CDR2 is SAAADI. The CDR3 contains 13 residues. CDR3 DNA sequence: TGCGCCACCATAGCGGGAGAGGGCAATGAGCAGTTCTTC. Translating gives CATIAGEGNEQFF.